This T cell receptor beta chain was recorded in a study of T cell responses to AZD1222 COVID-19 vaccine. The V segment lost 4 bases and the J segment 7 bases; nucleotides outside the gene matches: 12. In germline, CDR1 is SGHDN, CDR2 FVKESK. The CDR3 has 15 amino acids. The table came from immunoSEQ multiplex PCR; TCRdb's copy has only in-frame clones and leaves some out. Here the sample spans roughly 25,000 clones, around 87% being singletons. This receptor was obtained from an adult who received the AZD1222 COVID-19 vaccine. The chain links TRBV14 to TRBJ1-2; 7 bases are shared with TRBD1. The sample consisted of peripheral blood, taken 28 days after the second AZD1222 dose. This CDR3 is CASSRTTGSYGGYTF. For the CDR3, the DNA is TGTGCCAGCAGCCGGACGACAGGGAGCTATGGTGGCTACACCTTC.